One sample yielded the 25 T cell receptor beta chains listed below, sequenced in a study of blood T cell repertoires in COVID-19 (TCRdb year 2020). Library generation was performed with the immunoSEQ multiplex PCR assay. In TCRdb, the immuneACCESS table is reduced to in-frame sequences with V and J assigned. These tables do not hold every clone; where another copy was compared, an unresolved V gene accounts for under half, and the others remain unexplained. The sample table lists approximately 400,000 clones, about 87% of them with a count of one. Of the sample, approximately 1.2% is held by the ten largest clones. Input material: PBMCs or T cells enriched from blood (not recorded which). The receptors shown here come from a man aged 25-45 years who had recovered from COVID-19.

Turning to this clone: This specimen includes other DNA sequences encoding the same CDR3. The chain joins TRBV19 to TRBJ1-6; D is possibly TRBD1 (6 bases). The CDR3 covers 14 residues. From germline, CDR1 is LNHDA and CDR2 SQIVND (reference sequence). The V and J ends lost 0 bases and 6 bases respectively, with 6 bases between them. CDR3 region: CASSIDRGNSPLHF. For the CDR3, the DNA is TGTGCCAGTAGTATAGACAGGGGTAATTCACCCCTCCACTTT.

This chain links TRBV9 with TRBJ2-3; a weak D match, TRBD2 (6 bases). The CDR3 spans 15 residues. From germline, CDR1 is SGDLS and CDR2 YYNGEE. V was pared by 4 bases and J by 1 base, with 13 bases between. The CDR3 DNA reads TGTGCCAGCAGCCCCGGGACTGACCGCACAGATACGCAGTATTTT. This gives the protein CASSPGTDRTDTQYF.

This chain joins TRBV7-8 and TRBJ1-2; weak D call: TRBD1 (6 bases). The V end lost 5 bases, the J end lost 0 bases, and 10 bases lay between the germline ends. The CDR3 sequence is 14 residues long. The germline gives CDR1 SGHVS, CDR2 FQNEAQ. The CDR3 bases are TGTGCCAGCAGCCCGAGGACAGCTAACTATGGCTACACCTTC. Its translation: CASSPRTANYGYTF.

CDR3 amino acids: CASKSGSTEAFF. As DNA, the CDR3 is TGTGCCAGCAAATCGGGGAGCACTGAAGCTTTCTTT. The V gene is TRBV2, the J gene TRBJ1-1; D gene uncertain. Germline values: CDR1 SNHLY, CDR2 FYNNEI. The V end lost 7 bases, the J end lost 4 bases, and 10 bases lay between the germline ends. CDR3 length equals 12 residues. Supplemented by reference TRBV2 and TRBJ1-1, the full variable domain reads EPEVTQTPSHQVTQMGQEVILRCVPISNHLYFYWYRQILGQKVEFLVSFYNNEISEKSEIFDDQFSVERPDGSNFTLKIRSTKLEDSAMYFCASKSGSTEAFFGQGTRLTVV.

The chain carries TRBV11-2 and TRBJ2-7; 7 nucleotides align to TRBD2. The CDR3 runs 15 residues. Trimming took 1 base from V and 4 from J; bases not matched to a gene: 7. Germline assignment: CDR1 SGHAT and CDR2 FQNNGV. Written as DNA, the CDR3 is TGTGCCAGCAGCTTAGGTGGCGGGGGAGCTTACGAGCAGTACTTC. Protein: CASSLGGGGAYEQYF.

The chain combines TRBV4-1 with TRBJ1-1; TRBD1 aligns across 8 bases. Germline V gene sequence: CDR1 MGHRA, CDR2 YSYEKL. CDR3 length: 14 amino acids. V trimming: 4 bases; J trimming: 11 bases; junction bases outside the gene matches: 12. CDR3 in amino acids: CASSPEWTGSNAFF. The CDR3 DNA is TGCGCCAGCAGCCCGGAATGGACAGGGTCAAATGCTTTCTTT.

This chain joins TRBV30 and TRBJ1-6; D may be TRBD1 (5 bases). V dropped 5 bases and J dropped 0 bases, with 11 bases sitting between them. In germline, CDR1 is GTSNPN, CDR2 SVGIG (reference sequence). The CDR3 has 15 residues. The CDR3 DNA reads as TGTGCCTGGGGGGCCTGGAGCTCCTATAATTCACCCCTCCACTTT. This codes for CAWGAWSSYNSPLHF.

The chain carries TRBV10-3 and TRBJ1-6; 8 bases are a match to TRBD1. This CDR3 has 14 residues. Germline CDR1 and CDR2: ENHRY and SYGVKD. The V segment lost 8 bases and the J segment 7 bases; nucleotides outside the gene matches: 7. The CDR3 protein is CAIASRQGNSPLHF. CDR3 bases: TGTGCCATCGCAAGTCGACAGGGGAATTCACCCCTCCACTTT.

The chain carries TRBV7-8 and TRBJ1-2; no clear D gene. The V end was cut by 1 base, the J end by 2 bases, with 8 bases between. CDR1 is SGHVS and CDR2 is FQNEAQ in the germline V gene. CDR3 length: 14 amino acids. In DNA form, the CDR3 reads TGTGCCAGCAGCTTAGAAGCGGGGAACTATGGCTACACCTTC. It translates to CASSLEAGNYGYTF. Based on the CDR3 plus reference TRBV7-8 and TRBJ1-2, the full variable domain is GAGVSQSPRYKVAKRGQDVALRCDPISGHVSLFWYQQALGQGPEFLTYFQNEAQLDKSGLPSDRFFAERPEGSVSTLKIQRTQQEDSAVYLCASSLEAGNYGYTFGSGTRLTVV.

The rearrangement uses TRBV7-3 and TRBJ1-1, with D possibly TRBD1 on 6 matching bases. V shed 5 bases and J shed 0 bases, with 10 bases lying between them. This CDR3 spans 14 amino acids. CDR1 is SGHTA, CDR2 FQGTGA, per germline. CDR3 sequence: CASSRTEMNTEAFF. As DNA, the CDR3 is TGTGCCAGCAGCCGGACAGAGATGAACACTGAAGCTTTCTTT.

V gene TRBV12-3 or TRBV12-4 combines with J gene TRBJ1-2; 7 bases map to TRBD1. With 8 bases clipped from V and 4 bases from J, the junction kept 4 bases outside the gene matches. The CDR3 runs to 12 residues. The CDR3: CASPGQPYGYTF. For the CDR3, the DNA is TGTGCCAGCCCGGGACAGCCCTATGGCTACACCTTC.

In this sample, this clone turned up once. The chain couples TRBV7-2 to TRBJ1-2; 10 bases match TRBD1. The CDR3 covers 14 residues. The germline V gene encodes CDR1 SGHTA and CDR2 FQGNSA. Unmatched junction bases numbered 7, after V lost 5 bases and J lost 7 bases. The DNA for the CDR3 is TGTGCCAGCAGCCCAGGACAGGGGGGTCGTGGCTACACCTTC. Protein sequence: CASSPGQGGRGYTF.

This rearrangement joins TRBV6-5 to TRBJ1-4, with a possible D match to TRBD1 (5 bases). Per the germline V gene, CDR1 is MNHEY and CDR2 is SVGAGI. Trimming took off 2 bases at V and 7 bases at J, with 11 bases between the two ends. CDR3 length: 14 residues. CDR3 region: CASSYGGSGEKLFF. The CDR3, as DNA: TGTGCCAGCAGTTACGGGGGGTCTGGTGAAAAACTGTTTTTT.

The chain combines TRBV4-1 with TRBJ1-2; TRBD1 agrees at 7 bases. V was pared by 1 base and J by 7 bases, with 9 bases of the junction left unmatched. Germline V gene data show CDR1 as MGHRA and CDR2 as YSYEKL. CDR3 length: 15 amino acids. CDR3 nucleotides: TGCGCCAGCAGCCAAGCCGCGACAGGGCGGTTTGGCTACACCTTC. Protein sequence: CASSQAATGRFGYTF.

The chain couples TRBV6-1 to TRBJ1-5, with a weak D call TRBD1 (6 bases). Germline loops: CDR1 MNHNS, CDR2 SASEGT. The CDR3 sequence is 14 residues long. Trimming left V 2 bases short and J 4 bases short, with 9 bases between. The CDR3 spells CASSEQTGNQPQHF. The CDR3 DNA is TGTGCCAGCAGTGAACAGACAGGAAATCAGCCCCAGCATTTT.

The V gene is TRBV18, the J gene TRBJ2-3, with D tentatively TRBD1 (6 bases). From germline, CDR1 is KGHSH and CDR2 LQKENI. The CDR3 runs 14 residues. The V end lost 6 bases, the J end lost 1 base, and 11 bases lay between the germline ends. CDR3 sequence (DNA): TGTGCCAGCTCGGGGGCCCCGCGCACAGATACGCAGTATTTT. Protein product: CASSGAPRTDTQYF. The full variable domain, completed using reference TRBV18 and TRBJ2-3, is NAGVMQNPRHLVRRRGQEARLRCSPMKGHSHVYWYRQLPEEGLKFMVYLQKENIIDESGMPKERFSAEFPKEGPSILRIQQVVRGDSAAYFCASSGAPRTDTQYFGPGTRLTVL.

The chain recombines TRBV9 with TRBJ2-3; TRBD1 agrees at 7 bases. Unmatched junction bases numbered 5, after V lost 0 bases and J lost 7 bases. This CDR3 has 14 residues. Germline CDR1 is SGDLS and CDR2 is YYNGEE. CDR3 protein: CASSVGGGLNTQYF. In DNA form, the CDR3 reads TGTGCCAGCAGCGTAGGAGGGGGCTTGAATACGCAGTATTTT.

The V call is TRBV18, the J call TRBJ1-2; 8 bases agree with TRBD1. CDR3 length equals 15 residues. The germline CDR1 and CDR2 sequences are KGHSH and LQKENI. After removal of 3 bases from V and 2 bases from J, the junction contained 5 bases not matched to a gene. CDR3 sequence: CASSPGQGDNYGYTF. CDR3 in DNA: TGTGCCAGCTCACCCGGACAGGGTGACAACTATGGCTACACCTTC. The whole variable domain, remainder taken from reference TRBV18 and TRBJ1-2, is NAGVMQNPRHLVRRRGQEARLRCSPMKGHSHVYWYRQLPEEGLKFMVYLQKENIIDESGMPKERFSAEFPKEGPSILRIQQVVRGDSAAYFCASSPGQGDNYGYTFGSGTRLTVV.

The J gene is TRBJ1-2, the V gene TRBV19; 7 bases are a match to TRBD1. The CDR3 length is 12 residues. Germline assignment: CDR1 LNHDA and CDR2 SQIVND (reference sequence). The J segment lost 8 bases and the V segment lost 6 bases, leaving 6 bases of the junction unmatched. CDR3 DNA: TGTGCCAGTAGCCCGACAGGGTGGGGCTACACCTTC. This sequence encodes CASSPTGWGYTF.

This sequence joins TRBV14 and TRBJ1-2, with TRBD1 identical over 8 bases. The CDR3 contains 15 residues. V lost 0 bases and J lost 6; bases outside the gene matches: 6. Per the germline V gene, CDR1 is SGHDN and CDR2 is FVKESK. In nucleotides, the CDR3 is TGTGCCAGCAGCCAAGATTTGGACAGGGATAATGGCTACACCTTC. Its translation is CASSQDLDRDNGYTF. Full variable domain (rest looked up from reference TRBV14 and TRBJ1-2): EAGVTQFPSHSVIEKGQTVTLRCDPISGHDNLYWYRRVMGKEIKFLLHFVKESKQDESGMPNNRFLAERTGGTYSTLKVQPAELEDSGVYFCASSQDLDRDNGYTFGSGTRLTVV.

This clone was recorded only once. The chain carries TRBV9 and TRBJ2-1; 7 nucleotides agree with TRBD1. This CDR3 contains 15 residues. V gave up 4 bases and J gave up 3 bases; unmatched junction bases: 7. Germline V CDR1 and CDR2: SGDLS, YYNGEE. The CDR3 DNA is TGTGCCAGCAGCTTGACCGGACAGGACTACAATGAGCAGTTCTTC. Translated: CASSLTGQDYNEQFF.

V is TRBV12-3 or TRBV12-4 and J is TRBJ1-5; D unresolved. Trimming removed 6 bases from V and 2 bases from J, with 5 bases in between. The CDR3 length is 12 residues. CDR3 in amino acids: CASSRGNQPQHF. CDR3 bases: TGTGCCAGCAGCCGGGGCAATCAGCCCCAGCATTTT.

This chain uses TRBV10-3 with TRBJ2-1, with 9 bases matching TRBD2. CDR1 ENHRY and CDR2 SYGVKD come from the germline V gene. J lost 5 bases, V lost 8 bases, and 7 bases had no gene match. The CDR3 consists of 14 residues. The CDR3 loop reads CAIGWRGGDNEQFF. The DNA for the CDR3 is TGTGCCATCGGTTGGCGGGGGGGTGACAATGAGCAGTTCTTC.

CDR3: CASSRIYGTVKGEQFF. The CDR3 nucleotides are TGTGCCAGCTCACGGATTTACGGGACTGTGAAAGGAGAGCAGTTCTTC. The chain uses TRBV18 and TRBJ2-1; D possibly corresponds to TRBD2 (6 bases). Germline CDR1 reads KGHSH; CDR2 reads LQKENI. The CDR3 runs 16 residues. Trimming pared 4 bases from V and 10 bases from J, leaving 23 bases between.

The V and J genes are TRBV7-3 and TRBJ2-3; D remains ambiguous. Germline V lookup: CDR1 SGHTA, CDR2 FQGTGA. CDR3 size: 14 residues. V lost 2 bases and J lost 4, with 10 bases in between. The CDR3 reads CASSLGLAPDTQYF. CDR3 sequence (DNA): TGTGCCAGCAGCTTAGGATTAGCTCCAGATACGCAGTATTTT. The whole variable domain, filled in from reference TRBV7-3 and TRBJ2-3, reads GAGVSQTPSNKVTEKGKYVELRCDPISGHTALYWYRQSLGQGPEFLIYFQGTGAADDSGLPNDRFFAVRPEGSVSTLKIQRTERGDSAVYLCASSLGLAPDTQYFGPGTRLTVL.